This T cell receptor beta chain emerged from a study of shared clonotypes between healthy human individuals. The CDR3 extends over 14 amino acids. CDR1 is SGHRS and CDR2 is YFSETQ in the germline V gene. V was clipped by 2 bases and J by 9 bases; unmatched bases: 5. Study findings and constraints: What limited the represented genetic and exposure-history diversity was the small number of donors. Researchers sampled blood only, noting tissue repertoires likely differ. Generation probabilities were higher for clonotypes shared across all four sorted-subset donors than for unshared ones.

The sample holds one count of this clone. Its antigen is not identified. Clones were sequenced by immunoSEQ multiplex PCR, and TCRdb holds only the in-frame ones, with some missing. Here the sample spans more than 2 million clones, more than 90% being singletons. The chain is built from TRBV5-1 and TRBJ1-6; 7 bases line up with TRBD1. The material sequenced was naive CD4+ T cells sorted from blood. The subset here: CD45RA+ positively selected. This sequence originates from a man aged 18 to 29 in good health. The CDR3 sequence is CASSFDREASPLHF. The CDR3 DNA follows: TGCGCCAGCAGCTTCGACAGGGAGGCTTCACCCCTCCACTTT.